This paragraph reports one T cell receptor (beta chain). Antigen unknown. The rectum was sampled with one to two pinch biopsies at colonoscopy. The sample is drawn from a study of pediatric ulcerative colitis. General study findings and limits: Blood-rectal clonal overlap within each person was significantly higher in ulcerative colitis patients than controls. Clonal expansions reduced rectal repertoire diversity in acute severe colitis. A couple of patients had blood samples with substantially reduced template counts. A couple of rectal clonotypes were found only in ulcerative colitis patients, all of them.

Germline V gene lookup returns CDR1 SGHVS and CDR2 FNYEAQ. This CDR3 has 13 amino acids. V lost 2 bases and J 4 bases, leaving 8 bases between the germline ends. Using immunoSEQ multiplex PCR, the repertoire was profiled, and TCRdb retains in-frame clones only, with some absent. The profile shows tens of thousands of clones, 80% to 85% of them singletons. The TCR comes from a boy aged 10-17 years with mild ulcerative colitis. Sequenced sample: gut tissue. The J gene is TRBJ1-2, the V gene TRBV7-6; D remains unclear. DNA for the CDR3: TGTGCCAGCAGCTTATTGGGAAGCTATGGCTACACCTTC. Encoded protein: CASSLLGSYGYTF.